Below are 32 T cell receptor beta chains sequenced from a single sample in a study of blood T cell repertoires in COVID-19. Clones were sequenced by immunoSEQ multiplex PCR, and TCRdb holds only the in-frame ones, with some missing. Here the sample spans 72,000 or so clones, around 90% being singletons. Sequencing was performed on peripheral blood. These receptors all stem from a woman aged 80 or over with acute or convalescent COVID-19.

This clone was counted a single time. Written as DNA, the CDR3 is TGTGCCAGCAGTGAACACGTACTAGCTCCCGGGGAGCTGTTTTTT. Translating gives CASSEHVLAPGELFF. The rearrangement links TRBV6-1 to TRBJ2-2; weak D call: TRBD2 (6 bases). V gave up 2 bases and J gave up 6 bases, with 13 bases separating them. Per germline, CDR1 MNHNS and CDR2 SASEGT. This CDR3 region has 15 residues.

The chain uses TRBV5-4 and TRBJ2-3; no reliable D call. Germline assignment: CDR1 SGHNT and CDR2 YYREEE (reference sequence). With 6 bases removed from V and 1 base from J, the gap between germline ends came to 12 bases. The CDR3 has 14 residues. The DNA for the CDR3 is TGTGCCAGCACCACTAATCTAGGCACAGATACGCAGTATTTT. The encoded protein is CASTTNLGTDTQYF. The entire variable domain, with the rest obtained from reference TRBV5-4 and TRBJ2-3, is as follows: ETGVTQSPTHLIKTRGQQVTLRCSSQSGHNTVSWYQQALGQGPQFIFQYYREEENGRGNFPPRFSGLQFPNYSSELNVNALELDDSALYLCASTTNLGTDTQYFGPGTRLTVL.

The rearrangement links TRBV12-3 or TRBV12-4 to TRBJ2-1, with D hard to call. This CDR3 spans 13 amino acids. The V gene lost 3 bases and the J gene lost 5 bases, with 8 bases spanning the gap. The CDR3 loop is CASSFTTNNEQFF. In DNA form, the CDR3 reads TGTGCCAGCAGTTTTACTACTAACAATGAGCAGTTCTTC.

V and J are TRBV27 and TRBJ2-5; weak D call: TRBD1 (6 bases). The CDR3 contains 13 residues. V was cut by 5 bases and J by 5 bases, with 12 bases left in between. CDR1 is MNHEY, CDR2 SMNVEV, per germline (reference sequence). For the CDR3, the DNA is TGTGCCAGCAGTCGCCAGGGGTGGGAGACCCAGTACTTC. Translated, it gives CASSRQGWETQYF.

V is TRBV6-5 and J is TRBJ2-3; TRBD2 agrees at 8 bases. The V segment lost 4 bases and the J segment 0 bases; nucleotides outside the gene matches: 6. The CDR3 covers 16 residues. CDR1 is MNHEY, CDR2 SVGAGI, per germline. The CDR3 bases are TGTGCCAGCAGTTCCCTAGCGGGTCTTAGCACAGATACGCAGTATTTT. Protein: CASSSLAGLSTDTQYF.

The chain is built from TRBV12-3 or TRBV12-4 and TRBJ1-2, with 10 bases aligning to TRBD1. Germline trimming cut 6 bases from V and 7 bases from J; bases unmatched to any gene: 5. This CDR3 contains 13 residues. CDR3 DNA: TGTGCCAGCAGCCTCCGGGACAGGGGTGGCTACACCTTC. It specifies CASSLRDRGGYTF.

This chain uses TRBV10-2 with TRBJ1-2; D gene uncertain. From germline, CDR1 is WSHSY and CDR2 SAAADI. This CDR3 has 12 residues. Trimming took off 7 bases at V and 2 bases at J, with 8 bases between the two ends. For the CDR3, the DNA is TGCGCCAGCACGGGTTTCAACTATGGCTACACCTTC. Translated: CASTGFNYGYTF.

The CDR3 DNA is TGTGCCAGCAGCCCGCGGGGGGGCTTCAATGAGCAGTTCTTC. Translating gives CASSPRGGFNEQFF. The chain carries TRBV7-3 and TRBJ2-1; 9 nucleotides match TRBD2. The ends lost 5 bases at V and 6 bases at J; junction bases unmatched: 5. The CDR3 covers 14 residues. From germline, CDR1 is SGHTA and CDR2 FQGTGA.

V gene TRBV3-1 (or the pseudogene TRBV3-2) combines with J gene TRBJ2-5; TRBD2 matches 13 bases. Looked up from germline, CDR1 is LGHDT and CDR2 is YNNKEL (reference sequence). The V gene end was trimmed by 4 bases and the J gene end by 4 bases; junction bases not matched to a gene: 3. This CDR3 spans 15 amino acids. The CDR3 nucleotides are TGTGCCAGCAGCCCGACTAGCGGGGGGAGAGAGACCCAGTACTTC. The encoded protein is CASSPTSGGRETQYF.

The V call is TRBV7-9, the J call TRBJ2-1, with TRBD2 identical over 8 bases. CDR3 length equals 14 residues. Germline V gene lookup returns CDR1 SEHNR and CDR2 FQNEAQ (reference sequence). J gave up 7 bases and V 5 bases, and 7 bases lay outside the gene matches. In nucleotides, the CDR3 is TGTGCCAGCAGCAGCGGGACTAGTGGTAATGAGCAGTTCTTC. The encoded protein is CASSSGTSGNEQFF.

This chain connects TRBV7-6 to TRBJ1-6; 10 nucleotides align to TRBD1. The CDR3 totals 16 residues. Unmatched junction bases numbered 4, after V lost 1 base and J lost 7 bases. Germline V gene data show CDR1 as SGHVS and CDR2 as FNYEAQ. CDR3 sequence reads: CASSLEPGQGNSPLHF. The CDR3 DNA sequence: TGTGCCAGCAGCTTAGAACCGGGACAGGGGAATTCACCCCTCCACTTT.

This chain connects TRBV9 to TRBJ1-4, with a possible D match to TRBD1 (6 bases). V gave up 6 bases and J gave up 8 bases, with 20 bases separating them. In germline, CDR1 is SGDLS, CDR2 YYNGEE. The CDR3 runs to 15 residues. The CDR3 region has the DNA TGTGCCAGCACCGCTACAGGGCAGGGAAGAGAAAAACTGTTTTTT. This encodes CASTATGQGREKLFF.

The CDR3 DNA is TGTGCCAGCAGCTTAGTGCTCCGGAGTCAAGAGACCCAGTACTTC. Protein sequence: CASSLVLRSQETQYF. This chain uses TRBV7-2 with TRBJ2-5; D ambiguous. Germline V gene lookup returns CDR1 SGHTA and CDR2 FQGNSA. Deletions cut 1 base from V and 2 bases from J, with 11 bases between. This CDR3 contains 15 residues.

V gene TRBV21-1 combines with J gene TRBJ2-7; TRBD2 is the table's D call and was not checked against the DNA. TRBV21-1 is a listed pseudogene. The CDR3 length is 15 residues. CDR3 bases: TGTGCCAGCAGCATCCTAGCGGGAGGTTCATACGAGCAGTACTTC. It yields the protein CASSILAGGSYEQYF.

CDR3 loop: CASSLRREIGNEQFF. CDR3 nucleotides: TGTGCCAGCAGCCTACGGCGGGAGATTGGGAATGAGCAGTTCTTC. This rearrangement joins TRBV14 to TRBJ2-1; 7 nucleotides match TRBD2. This CDR3 is 15 amino acids long. V shed 4 bases, J shed 7 bases, and the junction held 10 bases outside the gene matches. The germline V gene encodes CDR1 SGHDN and CDR2 FVKESK.

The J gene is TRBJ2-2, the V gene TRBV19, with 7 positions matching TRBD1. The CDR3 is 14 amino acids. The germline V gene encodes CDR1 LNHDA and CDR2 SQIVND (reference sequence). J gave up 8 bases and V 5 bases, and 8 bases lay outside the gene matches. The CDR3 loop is CASSAWDSLGELFF. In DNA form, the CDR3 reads TGTGCCAGTAGTGCCTGGGACAGCTTAGGGGAGCTGTTTTTT.

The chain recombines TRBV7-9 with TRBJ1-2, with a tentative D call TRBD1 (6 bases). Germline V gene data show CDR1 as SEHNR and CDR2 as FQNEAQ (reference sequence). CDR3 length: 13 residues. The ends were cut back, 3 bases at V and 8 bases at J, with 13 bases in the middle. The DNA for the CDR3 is TGTGCCAGCAGCTTCAGGGGAGATGCCGGCTACACCTTC. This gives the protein CASSFRGDAGYTF.

CDR3 nucleotides: TGTGCCATCACGGAGGGGAGCGGCACAGATACGCAGTATTTT. This codes for CAITEGSGTDTQYF. This chain uses TRBV10-3 with TRBJ2-3; maybe TRBD2 (6 bases). CDR3 length: 14 residues. V was shortened by 7 bases and J by 1 base, with 12 bases between the two germline ends. Germline assignment: CDR1 ENHRY and CDR2 SYGVKD.

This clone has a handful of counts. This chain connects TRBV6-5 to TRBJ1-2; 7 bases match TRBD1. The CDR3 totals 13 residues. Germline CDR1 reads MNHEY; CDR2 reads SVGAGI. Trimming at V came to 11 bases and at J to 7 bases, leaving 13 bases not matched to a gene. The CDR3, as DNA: TGTGCCTCCAACCGACAGGGATCGAGTGGCTACACCTTC. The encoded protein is CASNRQGSSGYTF.

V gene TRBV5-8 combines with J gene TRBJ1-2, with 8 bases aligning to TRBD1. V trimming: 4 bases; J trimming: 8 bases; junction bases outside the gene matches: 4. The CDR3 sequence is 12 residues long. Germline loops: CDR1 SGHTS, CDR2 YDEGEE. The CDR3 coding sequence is TGTGCCAGCAGCCGGACAGGGAAGGGCTACACCTTC. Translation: CASSRTGKGYTF.

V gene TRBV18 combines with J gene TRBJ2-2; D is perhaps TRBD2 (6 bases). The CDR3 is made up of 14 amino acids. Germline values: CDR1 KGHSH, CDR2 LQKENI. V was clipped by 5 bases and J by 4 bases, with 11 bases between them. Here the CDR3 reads CASSGRDFTGELFF. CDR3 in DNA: TGTGCCAGCTCAGGGCGGGATTTCACCGGGGAGCTGTTTTTT.

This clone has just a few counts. Written as DNA, the CDR3 is TGTGCCATCAGTGATCGCGGGGGAGTATCAGATACGCAGTATTTT. The encoded protein is CAISDRGGVSDTQYF. V and J are TRBV10-3 and TRBJ2-3, with 7 bases identical to TRBD2. CDR1 and CDR2 (germline): ENHRY, SYGVKD. The CDR3 has 15 amino acids. Losses at the gene ends were 3 bases for V and 4 bases for J; bases not matched to a gene: 7.

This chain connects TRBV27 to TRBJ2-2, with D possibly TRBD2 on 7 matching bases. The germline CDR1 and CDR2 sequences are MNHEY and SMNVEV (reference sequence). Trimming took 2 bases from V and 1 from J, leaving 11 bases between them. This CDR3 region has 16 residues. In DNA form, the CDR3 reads TGTGCCAGCAGTTTAAGGGGGGGCCGGAACACCGGGGAGCTGTTTTTT. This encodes CASSLRGGRNTGELFF.

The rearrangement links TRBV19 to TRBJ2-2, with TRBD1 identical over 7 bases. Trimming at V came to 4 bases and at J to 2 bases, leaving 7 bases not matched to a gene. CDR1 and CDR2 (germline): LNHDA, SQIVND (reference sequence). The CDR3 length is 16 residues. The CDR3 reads CASSKDRIDNTGELFF. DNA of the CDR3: TGTGCCAGTAGTAAGGACAGGATAGATAACACCGGGGAGCTGTTTTTT. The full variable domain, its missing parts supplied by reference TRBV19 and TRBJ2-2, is DGGITQSPKYLFRKEGQNVTLSCEQNLNHDAMYWYRQDPGQGLRLIYYSQIVNDFQKGDIAEGYSVSREKKESFPLTVTSAQKNPTAFYLCASSKDRIDNTGELFFGEGSRLTVL.

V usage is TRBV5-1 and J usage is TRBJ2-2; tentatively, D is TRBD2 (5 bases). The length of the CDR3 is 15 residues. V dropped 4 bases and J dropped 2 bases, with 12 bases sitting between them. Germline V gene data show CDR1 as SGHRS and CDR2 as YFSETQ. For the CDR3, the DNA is TGCGCCAGCAGCCCCGGACGGGAAAACACCGGGGAGCTGTTTTTT. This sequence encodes CASSPGRENTGELFF.

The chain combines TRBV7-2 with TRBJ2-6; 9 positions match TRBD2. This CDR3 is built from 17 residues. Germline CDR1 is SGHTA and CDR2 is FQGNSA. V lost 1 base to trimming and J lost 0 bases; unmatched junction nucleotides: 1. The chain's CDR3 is CASSLGGGASGANVLTF. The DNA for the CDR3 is TGTGCCAGCAGCTTAGGCGGGGGGGCCTCTGGGGCCAACGTCCTGACTTTC.

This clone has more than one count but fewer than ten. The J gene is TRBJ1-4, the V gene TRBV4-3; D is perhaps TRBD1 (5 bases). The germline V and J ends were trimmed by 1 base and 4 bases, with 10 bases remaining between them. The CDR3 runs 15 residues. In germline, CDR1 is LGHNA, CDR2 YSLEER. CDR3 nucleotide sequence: TGCGCCAGCAGCCAAGGATGGGGCTTTAATGAAAAACTGTTTTTT. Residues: CASSQGWGFNEKLFF.

DNA of the CDR3: TGTGCCAGCAGCTTAGCATACCTCACGAGCTCCTATAATTCACCCCTCCACTTT. As protein: CASSLAYLTSSYNSPLHF. The chain has TRBV7-2 and TRBJ1-6; D gene ambiguous. V was shortened by 0 bases and J by 0 bases, with 12 bases between the two germline ends. CDR3 size: 18 residues. Germline assignment: CDR1 SGHTA and CDR2 FQGNSA.

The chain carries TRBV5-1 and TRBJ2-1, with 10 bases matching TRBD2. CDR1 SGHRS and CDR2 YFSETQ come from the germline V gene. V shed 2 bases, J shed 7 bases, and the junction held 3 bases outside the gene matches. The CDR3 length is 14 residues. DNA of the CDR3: TGCGCCAGCAGCTTCACTAGCGGGGTGAATGAGCAGTTCTTC. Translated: CASSFTSGVNEQFF.

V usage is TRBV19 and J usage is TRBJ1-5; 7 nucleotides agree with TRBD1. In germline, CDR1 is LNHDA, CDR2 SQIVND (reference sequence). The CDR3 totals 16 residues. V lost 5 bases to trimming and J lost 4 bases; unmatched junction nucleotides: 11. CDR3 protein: CASSPDEGTVNQPQHF. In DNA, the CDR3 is TGTGCCAGTAGTCCCGATGAAGGGACAGTTAATCAGCCCCAGCATTTT.

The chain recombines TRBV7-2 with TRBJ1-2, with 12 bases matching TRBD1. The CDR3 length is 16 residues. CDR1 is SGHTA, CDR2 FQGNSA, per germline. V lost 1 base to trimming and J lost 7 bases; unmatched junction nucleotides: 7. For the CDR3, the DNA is TGTGCCAGCAGCTTAGGGGGACAGGGGGCGGATTTTGGCTACACCTTC. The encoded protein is CASSLGGQGADFGYTF.

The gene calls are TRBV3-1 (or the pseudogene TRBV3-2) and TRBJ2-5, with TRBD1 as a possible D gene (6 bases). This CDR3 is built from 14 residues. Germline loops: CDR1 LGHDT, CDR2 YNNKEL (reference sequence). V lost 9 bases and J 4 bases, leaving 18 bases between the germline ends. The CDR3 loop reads CASYKRTAGETQYF. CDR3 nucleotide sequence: TGTGCCAGTTATAAAAGGACAGCTGGAGAGACCCAGTACTTC.